Described below is a single TCR beta chain sequence and its context. Authors' analysis steps: Amplifying reference gene primers gave estimates of nucleated cell counts. Sequencing was performed with immunoSEQ multiplex PCR; in TCRdb, only in-frame clones are kept and a portion is missing. That table furnishes V, J and clone size, whereas the DNA furnished D and trimming. The data contain 80,000 to 95,000 clones, 81% of them seen just once; the ten biggest clones take up around 40%. Trimming left V 0 bases short and J 4 bases short, with 25 bases between. Looked up from germline, CDR1 is LGHDT and CDR2 is YNNKEL (reference sequence). This CDR3 is 20 amino acids long. This sample was included in a study of blood T cell repertoires in COVID-19. Overall study: The United States, Italy and Spain were the sources of the acute and convalescent COVID-19 samples.

The TCR was taken from a man older than 75 with acute or convalescent COVID-19. The chain couples TRBV3-1 (or the pseudogene TRBV3-2) to TRBJ1-3; no reliable D call. The sequencing input was peripheral blood. CDR3 loop: CASSQERSQSRSNKGNTIYF. The CDR3, as DNA: TGTGCCAGCAGCCAAGAGAGGTCGCAGAGCCGATCAAACAAGGGAAACACCATATATTTT.